This T cell receptor beta chain came from a study of blood T cell repertoires in COVID-19. Repertoires were generated with immunoSEQ multiplex PCR, while TCRdb's copy carries only in-frame clones and drops some. The repertoire consists of about 33,000 clones, with approximately 81% occurring once and the leading ten covering around 40%. The CDR3 is made up of 16 amino acids. V dropped 5 bases and J dropped 9; count of bases not matched to a gene: 13. In germline, CDR1 is SGHTA, CDR2 FQGNSA. The rearrangement uses TRBV7-2 and TRBJ2-1; 10 nucleotides align to TRBD1. Material for sequencing was peripheral blood. The sequence was obtained from a man older than 75 with acute or convalescent COVID-19. CDR3 coding DNA: TGTGCCAGCAGCCGCTCCGGGACAGGGGTTGGGGGTGAGCAGTTCTTC. Translated, it gives CASSRSGTGVGGEQFF.